A single sample gave rise to the 27 T cell receptor beta chains below, sequenced in a study of blood T cell repertoires in COVID-19. Produced via immunoSEQ multiplex PCR; TCRdb's table is partial and in-frame only. The table has 100,000 to 150,000 clones, around 90% seen once. Source material: peripheral blood. These receptors were collected from a human donor in a cohort sampled during active COVID-19.

The rearrangement uses TRBV5-5 and TRBJ2-2; 11 bases fit TRBD1. The germline CDR1 and CDR2 sequences are SGHKS and YYEKEE (reference sequence). J was trimmed by 6 bases and V by 4 bases; bases with no gene match: 8. The CDR3 length is 16 residues. The CDR3 sequence: CASSAPGTGGPGELFF. The CDR3 DNA reads TGTGCCAGCAGCGCGCCCGGGACAGGGGGTCCCGGGGAGCTGTTTTTT.

The CDR3 region has the DNA TGTGCCAGCAGCCGACAGGGGGGAAACACCATATATTTT. Protein sequence: CASSRQGGNTIYF. This sequence joins TRBV12-3 or TRBV12-4 and TRBJ1-3, with TRBD1 matching 8 bases. The CDR3 runs to 13 residues. V shed 6 bases, J shed 4 bases, and the junction held 2 bases outside the gene matches.

This chain joins TRBV4-2 and TRBJ2-2, with D hard to call. Germline lookup yields CDR1 LGHNA and CDR2 YNFKEQ. V was pared by 2 bases and J by 2 bases, with 15 bases between. The CDR3 has 17 amino acids. The CDR3 is CASSQLSLKINTGELFF. The CDR3 DNA follows: TGTGCCAGCAGCCAATTAAGCCTAAAGATAAACACCGGGGAGCTGTTTTTT.

The V call is TRBV30, the J call TRBJ1-1; D gene ambiguous. CDR3 length: 13 amino acids. Germline V gene data show CDR1 as GTSNPN and CDR2 as SVGIG (reference sequence). Trimming stripped 0 bases from V and 0 bases from J, with 5 bases between. CDR3 DNA: TGTGCCTGGAGTGTTAATATGAACACTGAAGCTTTCTTT. It encodes CAWSVNMNTEAFF.

The chain is built from TRBV6-5 and TRBJ1-1, with TRBD1 as a possible D gene (6 bases). Per the germline V gene, CDR1 is MNHEY and CDR2 is SVGAGI. Trimming cost V 2 bases and J 5 bases, with 12 bases left between them. This CDR3 has 14 residues. The CDR3: CASSYGGLGTEAFF. In nucleotides, the CDR3 is TGTGCCAGCAGTTACGGGGGCCTTGGGACTGAAGCTTTCTTT.

The chain has TRBV5-4 and TRBJ1-2, with D hard to call. V lost 0 bases and J lost 2, with 11 bases in between. The CDR3 totals 15 residues. In germline, CDR1 is SGHNT, CDR2 YYREEE (reference sequence). Here the CDR3 DNA reads TGTGCCAGCAGCTTGGGGGAGAGAATCAACTATGGCTACACCTTC. This sequence encodes CASSLGERINYGYTF.

The chain's CDR3 is CASSQERGGPGELFF. For the CDR3, the DNA is TGTGCCAGCAGCCAGGAACGGGGGGGTCCCGGGGAGCTGTTTTTT. This chain connects TRBV3-1 (or the pseudogene TRBV3-2) to TRBJ2-2; 8 bases align to TRBD2. The CDR3 extends over 15 amino acids. Trimming cost V 3 bases and J 6 bases; bases outside gene matches: 6. The germline V gene has CDR1 LGHDT and CDR2 YNNKEL (reference sequence).

This clone appeared once. V gene TRBV19 combines with J gene TRBJ1-1, with D perhaps TRBD1 (6 bases). The CDR3 loop spans 15 amino acids. Germline CDR1 and CDR2: LNHDA and SQIVND (reference sequence). The V end was cut by 0 bases, the J end by 7 bases, with 15 bases between. Here the CDR3 reads CASSIDIRGIVEAFF. The DNA for the CDR3 is TGTGCCAGTAGTATAGATATCAGGGGAATTGTTGAAGCTTTCTTT.

V gene TRBV7-9 combines with J gene TRBJ2-3; no firm D call. This CDR3 has 13 amino acids. The V end was cut by 7 bases, the J end by 10 bases, with 18 bases between. Germline assignment: CDR1 SEHNR and CDR2 FQNEAQ (reference sequence). The CDR3 bases are TGTGCCAGCACCCCCCCGGCAGGCGTCGCGCAGTATTTT. As protein: CASTPPAGVAQYF.

The chain has TRBV6-5 and TRBJ2-3; D gene ambiguous. Germline-derived CDR1 and CDR2 are MNHEY and SVGAGI. The V and J ends lost 0 bases and 2 bases respectively, with 6 bases between them. The CDR3 is 14 residues long. This CDR3 is CASSYSELTDTQYF. The CDR3 coding sequence is TGTGCCAGCAGTTACTCTGAGCTCACAGATACGCAGTATTTT.

The rearrangement links TRBV15 to TRBJ2-3, with TRBD1 as a possible D gene (5 bases). In germline, CDR1 is LNHNV, CDR2 YYDKDF (reference sequence). The CDR3 totals 13 residues. V lost 6 bases, J lost 1 base, and 8 bases lay in between. In DNA form, the CDR3 reads TGTGCCACCAGGAAACAGGGCACAGATACGCAGTATTTT. This gives the protein CATRKQGTDTQYF. The complete variable domain, with remaining parts taken from reference TRBV15 and TRBJ2-3, reads DAMVIQNPRYQVTQFGKPVTLSCSQTLNHNVMYWYQQKSSQAPKLLFHYYDKDFNNEADTPDNFQSRRPNTSFCFLDIRSPGLGDTAMYLCATRKQGTDTQYFGPGTRLTVL.

The rearrangement uses TRBV5-6 and TRBJ2-3; 9 bases map to TRBD2. The germline CDR1 and CDR2 sequences are SGHDT and YYEEEE. The junction had 10 bases not matched to a gene; V was cut back by 0 bases and J by 5 bases. The CDR3 has 17 amino acids. The CDR3 sequence is CASSLAPRSGGRDTQYF. In nucleotides, the CDR3 is TGTGCCAGCAGCTTGGCCCCCCGTAGCGGGGGCAGAGATACGCAGTATTTT.

The V call is TRBV7-6, the J call TRBJ2-7, with TRBD1 matching 8 bases. Germline-derived CDR1 and CDR2 are SGHVS and FNYEAQ. CDR3 length: 14 amino acids. V was pared by 4 bases and J by 0 bases, with 2 bases of the junction left unmatched. The DNA for the CDR3 is TGTGCCAGCAGCTCCGGGACAGGCTCCTACGAGCAGTACTTC. Its translation: CASSSGTGSYEQYF.

This sequence joins TRBV2 and TRBJ2-3; 7 bases are shared with TRBD1. V gave up 6 bases and J gave up 6 bases; unmatched junction bases: 9. The germline CDR1 and CDR2 sequences are SNHLY and FYNNEI. The CDR3 has 14 residues. CDR3 in amino acids: CASRNLKQGDTQYF. CDR3 nucleotides: TGTGCCAGCAGGAATCTAAAACAGGGGGATACGCAGTATTTT.

This chain uses TRBV6-5 with TRBJ1-2; D gene uncertain. This CDR3 is 16 amino acids long. Per germline, CDR1 MNHEY and CDR2 SVGAGI. Trimming stripped 0 bases from V and 9 bases from J, with 20 bases between. The CDR3 spells CASSYSQAVVRDSYTF. The CDR3 DNA sequence: TGTGCCAGCAGTTACTCGCAGGCTGTAGTGCGAGATAGCTACACCTTC.

CDR3 region: CASSFPGLAGGDTQYF. The CDR3 coding sequence is TGTGCCAGCAGCTTCCCGGGACTAGCGGGTGGGGATACGCAGTATTTT. The chain has TRBV5-4 and TRBJ2-3; 12 nucleotides align to TRBD2. V lost 2 bases to trimming and J lost 6 bases; unmatched junction nucleotides: 7. This CDR3 comprises 16 residues. The germline V gene encodes CDR1 SGHNT and CDR2 YYREEE (reference sequence).

This clone was detected only once. The rearrangement links TRBV5-1 to TRBJ1-3; TRBD1 might be the D (5 bases). Trimming shortened V by 0 bases and J by 4 bases, and 5 bases separated the two germline ends. Germline V gene lookup returns CDR1 SGHRS and CDR2 YFSETQ. The CDR3 has 13 residues. The CDR3 region has the DNA TGCGCCAGCAGCTTGGGACAGGGAAACACCATATATTTT. Protein sequence: CASSLGQGNTIYF.

The chain recombines TRBV6-6 with TRBJ2-1, with 7 bases aligning to TRBD2. Germline CDR1 and CDR2: MNHNY and SVGAGI (reference sequence). The CDR3 has 16 residues. Trimming took 2 bases from V and 5 from J; bases not matched to a gene: 9. Here the CDR3 reads CASSYVASGPNNEQFF. The CDR3, as DNA: TGTGCCAGCAGTTACGTGGCTAGCGGACCTAACAATGAGCAGTTCTTC.

This clone was detected a few times. Its ends do not fully match the called genes, so a read error is possible. The chain couples TRBV7-7 to TRBJ2-1; 9 positions agree with TRBD2. This CDR3 comprises 16 residues. Germline-derived CDR1 and CDR2 are SSHAT and FNYEAQ (reference sequence). The CDR3: CASSETGTSLGNEQFF. In nucleotides, the CDR3 is TGTGCTAGCAGCGAAACCGGGACTAGCCTTGGCAATGAGCAGTTCTTC.

The J gene is TRBJ2-7, the V gene TRBV7-2; D is undetermined. V shed 5 bases and J shed 4 bases, with 9 bases lying between them. Germline CDR1 SGHTA, CDR2 FQGNSA. The CDR3 spans 12 residues. Written as DNA, the CDR3 is TGTGCCAGCAGCACTTACTTTTACGAGCAGTACTTC. This encodes CASSTYFYEQYF.

V is TRBV6-5 and J is TRBJ2-1; TRBD2 agrees at 13 bases. In germline, CDR1 is MNHEY, CDR2 SVGAGI. V was pared by 6 bases and J by 5 bases, with 4 bases of the junction left unmatched. The CDR3 loop spans 15 amino acids. CDR3 sequence: CASRMGLAGNNEQFF. Here the CDR3 DNA reads TGTGCCAGCAGAATGGGACTAGCGGGGAACAATGAGCAGTTCTTC.

The V and J genes are TRBV6-5 and TRBJ2-1; possibly TRBD1 for D (5 bases). The CDR3 consists of 13 residues. Trimming cost V 5 bases and J 10 bases, with 15 bases left between them. Looked up from germline, CDR1 is MNHEY and CDR2 is SVGAGI. The CDR3 loop is CASSKQVRVEQFF. DNA of the CDR3: TGTGCCAGCAGTAAACAGGTTAGGGTCGAGCAGTTCTTC.

This chain joins TRBV30 and TRBJ1-1; possible D gene TRBD1, 5 bases. Trimming removed 5 bases at V and 3 bases at J, with 19 bases between. This CDR3 has 15 amino acids. Germline values: CDR1 GTSNPN, CDR2 SVGIG (reference sequence). CDR3 DNA: TGTGCCTGGTCTTCCTCAGGGAAGGCGGACACTGAAGCTTTCTTT. Residues: CAWSSSGKADTEAFF. The entire variable domain, with the rest obtained from reference TRBV30 and TRBJ1-1, is as follows: SQTIHQWPATLVQPVGSPLSLECTVEGTSNPNLYWYRQAAGRGLQLLFYSVGIGQISSEVPQNLSASRPQDRQFILSSKKLLLSDSGFYLCAWSSSGKADTEAFFGQGTRLTVV.

This chain joins TRBV7-8 and TRBJ2-2; 7 bases align to TRBD1. Germline-derived CDR1 and CDR2 are SGHVS and FQNEAQ. The CDR3 is 16 residues long. The junction had 7 bases not matched to a gene; V was cut back by 2 bases and J by 4 bases. The CDR3 loop reads CASSLYGTAFTGELFF. The CDR3 region has the DNA TGTGCCAGCAGCTTATATGGGACAGCTTTCACCGGGGAGCTGTTTTTT. The complete variable domain, with remaining parts taken from reference TRBV7-8 and TRBJ2-2, reads GAGVSQSPRYKVAKRGQDVALRCDPISGHVSLFWYQQALGQGPEFLTYFQNEAQLDKSGLPSDRFFAERPEGSVSTLKIQRTQQEDSAVYLCASSLYGTAFTGELFFGEGSRLTVL.

The V gene is TRBV20-1, the J gene TRBJ2-7; 9 bases agree with TRBD1. Trimming at V came to 3 bases and at J to 2 bases, leaving 8 bases not matched to a gene. Germline-derived CDR1 and CDR2 are DFQATT and SNEGSKA (reference sequence). This CDR3 is 15 amino acids long. In DNA form, the CDR3 reads TGCAGTGCTAGTGGGGCGGACAGGGGACCCTACGAGCAGTACTTC. It translates to CSASGADRGPYEQYF.

This chain links TRBV5-1 with TRBJ2-5; 8 nucleotides match TRBD1. The CDR3 spans 15 residues. Germline V lookup: CDR1 SGHRS, CDR2 YFSETQ. The trim removed 0 bases at V and 4 bases at J, leaving 5 bases unmatched. The CDR3 is CASSLATDRGETQYF. The CDR3 DNA sequence: TGCGCCAGCAGCTTGGCGACCGACAGGGGAGAGACCCAGTACTTC.

The V call is TRBV11-1, the J call TRBJ2-7, with D possibly TRBD1 on 5 matching bases. Germline V CDR1 and CDR2: SGHAT, FQDESV (reference sequence). Trimming took 0 bases from V and 6 from J, leaving 9 bases between them. This CDR3 contains 13 residues. The CDR3 DNA is TGTGCCAGCAGCTTAGCGCAGGGTACCGAGCAGTACTTC. Protein: CASSLAQGTEQYF. Using reference TRBV11-1 and TRBJ2-7 for the parts outside the CDR3, the full variable domain is EAEVAQSPRYKITEKSQAVAFWCDPISGHATLYWYRQILGQGPELLVQFQDESVVDDSQLPKDRFSAERLKGVDSTLKIQPAELGDSAMYLCASSLAQGTEQYFGPGTRLTVT.